The TCR beta chain described here comes from a study of blood T cell repertoires in COVID-19. The CDR3 loop spans 14 amino acids. Unmatched junction bases numbered 2, after V lost 3 bases and J lost 5 bases. Germline values: CDR1 MNHEY, CDR2 SMNVEV (reference sequence). Measured with immunoSEQ multiplex PCR; TCRdb has only the in-frame clones, and not every one. The sample contains 100,000 to 150,000 clones, more than 70% of which appear only once. The chain combines TRBV27 with TRBJ2-1; 9 nucleotides align to TRBD2. Sequenced input: peripheral blood. The sequence came from a middle-aged man with acute or convalescent COVID-19. The CDR3 reads CASSLLAGNNEQFF. As DNA, the CDR3 is TGTGCCAGCAGTTTGCTAGCGGGAAACAATGAGCAGTTCTTC.